This T cell receptor beta chain was identified in a study of identical twins. Findings of the study overall: Beta out-of-frame sequences showed weaker excess twin sharing. High-abundance cord blood beta clonotypes had fewer insertions; memory repertoires showed none.

The CDR3 is made up of 13 amino acids. Germline trimming cut 3 bases from V and 14 bases from J; bases unmatched to any gene: 8. Germline loops: CDR1 DFQATT, CDR2 SNEGSKA (reference sequence). This clonotype is a singleton in its sample. The antigen is unknown. In TCRdb, the 5' RACE reads were re-called with MiXCR into one record per CDR3 protein. In the table there are some 500,000 distinct CDR3 sequences, approximately 22% of which are singletons. These data are also associated with another study on T cells expressing NK-cell markers. This second study notes: Dominant NKG2C+ clonotype frequencies of 1.0-7.0% of CD8+ T cells were measured in over 5 donors.

Sequencing input: CD4+ T cells sorted from blood. The receptor comes from a woman aged 18 to 35 in good health. The rearrangement uses TRBV20-1 and TRBJ2-1, with 12 bases matching TRBD2. The CDR3 region is CSARASGRGGKFF. Here the CDR3 DNA reads TGCAGTGCTAGGGCTAGCGGGAGGGGCGGAAAGTTCTTC.